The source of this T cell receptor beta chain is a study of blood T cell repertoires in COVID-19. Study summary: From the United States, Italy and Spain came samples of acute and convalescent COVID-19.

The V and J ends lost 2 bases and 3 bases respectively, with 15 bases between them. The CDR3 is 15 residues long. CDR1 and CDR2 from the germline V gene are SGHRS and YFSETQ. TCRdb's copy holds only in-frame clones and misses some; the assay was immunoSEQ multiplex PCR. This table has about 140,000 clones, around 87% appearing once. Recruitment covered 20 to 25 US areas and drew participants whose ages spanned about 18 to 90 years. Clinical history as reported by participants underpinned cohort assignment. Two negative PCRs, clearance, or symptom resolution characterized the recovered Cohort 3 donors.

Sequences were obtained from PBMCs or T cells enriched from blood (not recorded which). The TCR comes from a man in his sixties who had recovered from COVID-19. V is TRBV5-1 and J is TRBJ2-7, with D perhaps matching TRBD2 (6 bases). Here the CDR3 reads CASSFGSDYHYEQYF. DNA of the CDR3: TGCGCCAGCAGCTTCGGGTCGGACTACCACTACGAGCAGTACTTC.